Sequencing of this TCR beta chain was carried out in a study of blood T cell repertoires in COVID-19. Clones were sequenced by immunoSEQ multiplex PCR, and TCRdb holds only the in-frame ones, with some missing. The data show approximately 280,000 clones, with roughly 90% seen just once and less than 2% held by the top ten. The TCR comes from a woman in her sixties or seventies who had recovered from COVID-19. Sequenced sample: PBMCs or T cells enriched from blood (not recorded which).

CDR3 bases: TGTGCCAGCAGCGAACAGGGGCAAGCTGGCAATGAGCAGTTCTTC. Amino acids: CASSEQGQAGNEQFF. The chain combines TRBV2 with TRBJ2-1, with 7 bases lining up with TRBD1. V gave up 6 bases and J gave up 6 bases; unmatched junction bases: 11. The CDR3 is 15 amino acids. Germline V gene lookup returns CDR1 SNHLY and CDR2 FYNNEI.